This TCR beta chain was sequenced for a study of T-cell memory formation after mild COVID-19. The CDR3 loop spans 14 amino acids. Trimming at V came to 8 bases and at J to 5 bases, leaving 8 bases not matched to a gene. Germline V CDR1 and CDR2: LGHDT, YNNKEL (reference sequence). This clonotype was counted only a few times. Its target is not known. 5'RACE primed from the constant segment yielded TCR alpha and TCR beta cDNA libraries bearing sample barcodes and UMIs. TCRdb itself ran the 5' RACE reads through MiXCR, one entry per CDR3 protein. The sample holds approximately 410,000 distinct CDR3 sequences, 23% seen once. Study conclusions and caveats: Contracting clones from day 15 to 85 had balanced CD4/CD8; later expanders favoured CD4+. Memory cells collected pre-infection included some clones that later responded, suggesting cross-reactive memory joined.

This receptor was taken from an adult woman who had mild COVID-19 (a few samples of this study predate the infection). Cell type and time point are not known. The sample comprised PBMCs or a T cell subset sorted from them (not recorded which). The chain joins TRBV3-1 to TRBJ2-7; TRBD2 aligns across 11 bases. The CDR3 DNA reads TGTGCCAGCTCCCGACTAGCGGGAAGGGACGAGCAGTACTTC. Translating gives CASSRLAGRDEQYF.